Listed here are 30 T cell receptor beta chains from one sample, sequenced in a study of OX40 agonist ivuxolimab in advanced cancers. Libraries were built with the immunoSEQ multiplex PCR assay. TCRdb re-hosts the immuneACCESS table, in-frame sequences only. Its copies lack some clones; in the studies checked, an unresolved V gene accounts for under half of them, and the cause for the rest is not known. For this sample the table gives just under 60,000 clones, of which about 90% were detected only once. The ten top clones hold 3.8% of the sample. The material was CD4+ or CD8+ T cells sorted from blood, obtained in a trial of the OX40 agonist ivuxolimab. Receptors originate from an adult with an advanced solid tumor such as melanoma, head and neck, liver or kidney cancer.

V gene TRBV5-1 combines with J gene TRBJ2-5; TRBD2 matches 8 bases. Germline V gives CDR1 SGHRS, CDR2 YFSETQ. The CDR3 loop spans 15 amino acids. After removal of 7 bases from V and 2 bases from J, the junction contained 10 bases not matched to a gene. This CDR3 is CASYWSSGVQETQYF. In nucleotides, the CDR3 is TGCGCCAGCTATTGGAGTAGCGGGGTACAAGAGACCCAGTACTTC. Full variable domain (missing parts from reference TRBV5-1 and TRBJ2-5): KAGVTQTPRYLIKTRGQQVTLSCSPISGHRSVSWYQQTPGQGLQFLFEYFSETQRNKGNFPGRFSGRQFSNSRSEMNVSTLELGDSALYLCASYWSSGVQETQYFGPGTRLLVL.

Only one count was recorded for this clone. V gene TRBV7-9 combines with J gene TRBJ1-1; D remains unclear. This CDR3 contains 13 residues. Germline CDR1 is SEHNR and CDR2 is FQNEAQ (reference sequence). V dropped 5 bases and J dropped 6 bases, with 13 bases sitting between them. CDR3 protein: CASSKKTSPEAFF. CDR3 sequence (DNA): TGTGCCAGCAGCAAAAAGACCTCCCCTGAAGCTTTCTTT. Variable domain in full (rest from reference TRBV7-9 and TRBJ1-1): DTGVSQNPRHKITKRGQNVTFRCDPISEHNRLYWYRQTLGQGPEFLTYFQNEAQLEKSRLLSDRFSAERPKGSFSTLEIQRTEQGDSAMYLCASSKKTSPEAFFGQGTRLTVV.

The chain couples TRBV6-6 to TRBJ2-5; the D is unclear. The CDR3 consists of 13 residues. Germline V CDR1 and CDR2: MNHNY, SVGAGI (reference sequence). The ends were cut back, 2 bases at V and 1 base at J, with 5 bases in the middle. CDR3 protein: CASSYGVQETQYF. DNA for the CDR3: TGTGCCAGCAGTTACGGGGTCCAAGAGACCCAGTACTTC.

In this sample, this clone turned up once. J is TRBJ1-4 and V is TRBV7-6; 7 bases align to TRBD1. This CDR3 is built from 15 residues. With 6 bases clipped from V and 7 bases from J, the junction kept 11 bases outside the gene matches. Germline CDR1 SGHVS, CDR2 FNYEAQ. The CDR3 here is CASRGDRDGAEKLFF. The DNA of the CDR3 is TGTGCCAGCAGGGGAGACAGGGACGGGGCTGAAAAACTGTTTTTT.

This chain uses TRBV10-3 with TRBJ2-7; either TRBD1 or TRBD2 may supply D (5 bases each). The germline CDR1 and CDR2 sequences are ENHRY and SYGVKD. The CDR3 loop spans 13 amino acids. Trimming removed 3 bases at V and 4 bases at J, with 10 bases between. The CDR3 sequence is CAISDLGGYEQYF. The CDR3 coding sequence is TGTGCCATCAGTGATCTTGGGGGTTACGAGCAGTACTTC.

The chain has TRBV28 and TRBJ2-5; D is unclear. CDR1 MDHEN and CDR2 SYDVKM come from the germline V gene. V was clipped by 10 bases and J by 3 bases, with 6 bases between them. The CDR3 loop spans 10 amino acids. The CDR3 region has the DNA TGTGCCACCTCTGAAGAGACCCAGTACTTC. Protein: CATSEETQYF.

V and J are TRBV9 and TRBJ2-3, with D possibly called TRBD1 or TRBD2 (5 bases each). The CDR3 extends over 16 amino acids. Trimming left V 3 bases short and J 1 base short, with 15 bases between. Per the germline V gene, CDR1 is SGDLS and CDR2 is YYNGEE. This CDR3 is CASSGTGTFGTDTQYF. The CDR3 DNA reads as TGTGCCAGCAGCGGTACCGGGACCTTTGGCACAGATACGCAGTATTTT.

The chain uses TRBV7-6 and TRBJ2-5; 9 nucleotides line up with TRBD2. Germline lookup yields CDR1 SGHVS and CDR2 FNYEAQ. With V trimmed by 7 bases and J by 4 bases, 13 bases remained unmatched. This CDR3 is 16 amino acids long. The DNA of the CDR3 is TGTGCCAGCACCTACGGGGGCGGGAGGGTAGGAGAGACCCAGTACTTC. Translating gives CASTYGGGRVGETQYF.

This clone was counted a single time. The gene calls are TRBV7-2 and TRBJ1-4, with D possibly matching TRBD1 (5 bases). The CDR3 is made up of 16 amino acids. Germline loops: CDR1 SGHTA, CDR2 FQGNSA. V was shortened by 7 bases and J by 0 bases, with 15 bases between the two germline ends. This CDR3 reads CASTLYGAATNEKLFF. The CDR3 DNA is TGTGCCAGCACCCTCTACGGGGCTGCAACTAATGAAAAACTGTTTTTT.

The genes are TRBV5-1 and TRBJ2-7, with 12 bases aligning to TRBD2. CDR3 length: 17 residues. Germline V gives CDR1 SGHRS, CDR2 YFSETQ. With V trimmed by 0 bases and J by 4 bases, 8 bases remained unmatched. The CDR3 protein is CASSLGLAGENAYEQYF. CDR3 bases: TGCGCCAGCAGCTTGGGACTAGCGGGAGAGAACGCGTACGAGCAGTACTTC.

This chain joins TRBV9 and TRBJ1-3; 8 bases align to TRBD1. The germline V gene encodes CDR1 SGDLS and CDR2 YYNGEE. V lost 4 bases and J lost 2; bases outside the gene matches: 5. The length of the CDR3 is 15 residues. The CDR3 bases are TGTGCCAGCAGCCCCGAACAGGGGGCTGGAAACACCATATATTTT. Its translation is CASSPEQGAGNTIYF. The full variable domain, completed using reference TRBV9 and TRBJ1-3, is DSGVTQTPKHLITATGQRVTLRCSPRSGDLSVYWYQQSLDQGLQFLIQYYNGEERAKGNILERFSAQQFPDLHSELNLSSLELGDSALYFCASSPEQGAGNTIYFGEGSWLTVV.

V and J are TRBV6-6 and TRBJ2-1; the D gene could be TRBD1 or TRBD2 (6 bases each). Germline V gene sequence: CDR1 MNHNY, CDR2 SVGAGI (reference sequence). The CDR3 length is 12 residues. V lost 7 bases, J lost 6 bases, and 10 bases lay in between. DNA for the CDR3: TGTGCCAGCACCACGGGGGCCAATGAGCAGTTCTTC. Translated, it gives CASTTGANEQFF.

The gene calls are TRBV5-8 and TRBJ1-2; D remains unclear. Trimming took off 2 bases at V and 7 bases at J, with 6 bases between the two ends. Germline CDR1 SGHTS, CDR2 YDEGEE. The CDR3 sequence is 11 residues long. CDR3 sequence (DNA): TGTGCCAGCAGCTTAGCTCTTGGCTACACCTTC. The encoded protein is CASSLALGYTF. The variable domain in full, with the rest retrieved from reference TRBV5-8 and TRBJ1-2, is EAGVTQSPTHLIKTRGQQATLRCSPISGHTSVYWYQQALGLGLQFLLWYDEGEERNRGNFPPRFSGRQFPNYSSELNVNALELEDSALYLCASSLALGYTFGSGTRLTVV.

The V gene is TRBV4-1, the J gene TRBJ2-3; D perhaps matches TRBD2 (6 bases). CDR1 is MGHRA, CDR2 YSYEKL, per germline. V dropped 4 bases and J dropped 5 bases, with 28 bases sitting between them. This CDR3 has 19 residues. The CDR3 DNA follows: TGCGCCAGCAGCCCGGAGGTCAGTGGAGGAGGGATTGGAGTAGATACGCAGTATTTT. It encodes CASSPEVSGGGIGVDTQYF.

This chain connects TRBV19 to TRBJ2-1; 8 bases align to TRBD2. The length of the CDR3 is 15 residues. CDR1 and CDR2 (germline): LNHDA, SQIVND (reference sequence). Trimming took 5 bases from V and 2 from J; bases not matched to a gene: 5. The chain's CDR3 is CASSVLAGAYNEQFF. The CDR3 DNA reads TGTGCCAGTAGTGTCCTAGCGGGCGCCTACAATGAGCAGTTCTTC.

This clone was found once. The junction differs from germline at one of its ends, possibly a read error. The chain combines TRBV5-6 with TRBJ2-1; D may match TRBD1 or TRBD2 (5 bases each). The germline CDR1 and CDR2 sequences are SGHDT and YYEEEE. The CDR3 contains 13 residues. Here the CDR3 reads CASCFRGVAEQFF. In nucleotides, the CDR3 is TGTGCCAGCTGCTTTAGGGGAGTCGCTGAGCAGTTCTTC.

The chain joins TRBV7-6 to TRBJ2-1; tentative D call: TRBD2 (5 bases). CDR1 and CDR2 from the germline V gene are SGHVS and FNYEAQ. V lost 4 bases and J lost 0, with 16 bases in between. The length of the CDR3 is 17 residues. The CDR3 here is CASSSESGSLSYNEQFF. The DNA for the CDR3 is TGTGCCAGCAGCTCCGAATCGGGGTCGCTCTCCTACAATGAGCAGTTCTTC.

The chain combines TRBV6-1 with TRBJ2-7; TRBD1 is a possible D gene (6 bases). Trimming removed 2 bases from V and 2 bases from J, with 13 bases in between. From germline, CDR1 is MNHNS and CDR2 SASEGT. The CDR3 extends over 15 amino acids. The CDR3 DNA is TGTGCCAGCAGTGAATTTGGGCAGGGGCCCTACGAGCAGTACTTC. Translated, it gives CASSEFGQGPYEQYF.

This clone was observed a single time. The chain combines TRBV7-7 with TRBJ2-1; 13 nucleotides line up with TRBD2. CDR3 length: 16 amino acids. Germline V lookup: CDR1 SSHAT, CDR2 FNYEAQ (reference sequence). The V gene end was trimmed by 4 bases and the J gene end by 2 bases; junction bases not matched to a gene: 2. The CDR3 is CASSWTSGSAYNEQFF. For the CDR3, the DNA is TGTGCCAGCAGCTGGACTAGCGGGAGTGCCTACAATGAGCAGTTCTTC.

The gene calls are TRBV2 and TRBJ2-1; D gene ambiguous. This CDR3 is built from 13 residues. V lost 7 bases to trimming and J lost 8 bases, with 15 bases between them. CDR1 and CDR2 from the germline V gene are SNHLY and FYNNEI. Here the CDR3 DNA reads TGTGCCAGCACGGCTACCCTTAGGGATGAGCAGTTCTTC. Protein: CASTATLRDEQFF.

The chain recombines TRBV9 with TRBJ2-1; 7 nucleotides agree with TRBD2. With 0 bases clipped from V and 7 bases from J, the junction kept 7 bases outside the gene matches. Germline CDR1 SGDLS, CDR2 YYNGEE. This CDR3 is built from 15 residues. The CDR3 region is CASSVVAGDWNEQFF. The DNA of the CDR3 is TGTGCCAGCAGCGTAGTGGCGGGAGACTGGAATGAGCAGTTCTTC.

This clone appeared a single time. The CDR3: CASAGTGYGNQPQHF. CDR3 DNA: TGTGCCAGTGCCGGGACAGGGTATGGCAATCAGCCCCAGCATTTT. J is TRBJ1-5 and V is TRBV19; TRBD1 aligns across 9 bases. The length of the CDR3 is 15 residues. The V segment lost 8 bases and the J segment 2 bases; nucleotides outside the gene matches: 7. Germline CDR1 LNHDA, CDR2 SQIVND (reference sequence).

The rearrangement joins TRBV7-9 to TRBJ2-1; D unclear. The V gene's germline CDR1 is SEHNR and CDR2 FQNEAQ (reference sequence). The germline V and J ends were trimmed by 5 bases and 7 bases, with 9 bases remaining between them. This CDR3 has 12 amino acids. CDR3 sequence reads: CASSTEDNEQFF. The CDR3 DNA is TGTGCCAGCAGCACAGAAGATAATGAGCAGTTCTTC.

This chain uses TRBV6-1 with TRBJ2-7; 9 bases agree with TRBD2. Trimming at V came to 3 bases and at J to 2 bases, leaving 5 bases not matched to a gene. Germline V lookup: CDR1 MNHNS, CDR2 SASEGT. This CDR3 spans 15 amino acids. The CDR3 loop reads CASSDEREVTYEQYF. DNA for the CDR3: TGTGCCAGCAGTGATGAGCGGGAGGTCACCTACGAGCAGTACTTC.

The chain carries TRBV11-2 and TRBJ2-7; no clear D gene. The CDR3 loop spans 15 amino acids. CDR1 and CDR2 from the germline V gene are SGHAT and FQNNGV. V gave up 1 base and J gave up 0 bases, with 10 bases separating them. The CDR3 is CASSLAPGSSYEQYF. The CDR3 DNA follows: TGTGCCAGCAGCTTAGCCCCGGGTAGCTCCTACGAGCAGTACTTC. Combining the CDR3 with reference TRBV11-2 and TRBJ2-7 gives the whole variable domain EAGVAQSPRYKIIEKRQSVAFWCNPISGHATLYWYQQILGQGPKLLIQFQNNGVVDDSQLPKDRFSAERLKGVDSTLKIQPAKLEDSAVYLCASSLAPGSSYEQYFGPGTRLTVT.

This clone was seen a single time. V and J are TRBV11-2 and TRBJ2-3, with 7 bases that match TRBD2. This CDR3 comprises 17 residues. V gave up 6 bases and J gave up 4 bases; unmatched junction bases: 16. Germline CDR1 is SGHAT and CDR2 is FQNNGV. The chain's CDR3 is CASSIESSGWGADTQYF. Written as DNA, the CDR3 is TGTGCCAGCAGTATTGAATCTAGCGGATGGGGGGCAGATACGCAGTATTTT.

This clone appeared a single time. This rearrangement joins TRBV29-1 to TRBJ2-1, with 9 bases lining up with TRBD2. With V trimmed by 7 bases and J by 4 bases, 5 bases remained unmatched. CDR3 length: 13 amino acids. Germline V gene data show CDR1 as SQVTM and CDR2 as ANQGSEA. The DNA for the CDR3 is TGCAGCGGTAGCGGGAGACGATACAATGAGCAGTTCTTC. It translates to CSGSGRRYNEQFF.

The chain is built from TRBV19 and TRBJ2-1; no firm D call. Per germline, CDR1 LNHDA and CDR2 SQIVND (reference sequence). This CDR3 region has 15 residues. Trimming shortened V by 6 bases and J by 0 bases, and 12 bases separated the two germline ends. The CDR3 DNA sequence: TGTGCCAGTAGCCCGACTTCAAGCTCCTACAATGAGCAGTTCTTC. Amino acids: CASSPTSSSYNEQFF.

The CDR3 sequence is CASSPETGAYEQYF. CDR3 in DNA: TGTGCCAGCAGCCCAGAGACGGGCGCCTACGAGCAGTACTTC. The chain has TRBV9 and TRBJ2-7; D ambiguous. V lost 4 bases and J lost 2, with 13 bases in between. Germline CDR1 is SGDLS and CDR2 is YYNGEE. CDR3 length equals 14 residues. The full variable domain, with the rest looked up from reference TRBV9 and TRBJ2-7, is DSGVTQTPKHLITATGQRVTLRCSPRSGDLSVYWYQQSLDQGLQFLIQYYNGEERAKGNILERFSAQQFPDLHSELNLSSLELGDSALYFCASSPETGAYEQYFGPGTRLTVT.

The gene calls are TRBV15 and TRBJ1-3, with D unclear. The V end lost 2 bases, the J end lost 0 bases, and 11 bases lay between the germline ends. The CDR3 is 16 amino acids. Germline lookup yields CDR1 LNHNV and CDR2 YYDKDF (reference sequence). CDR3 nucleotides: TGTGCCACCAGCAGATCAGGACGGATCTCTGGAAACACCATATATTTT. Its translation is CATSRSGRISGNTIYF.